This TCR beta chain derives from a study of cytomegalovirus exposure and HLA in healthy donors. For the study at large: Samples from HLA-typed donors yielded 85 million to 95 million unique TCRs in an early data release. Ancestry clustering placed roughly four fifths of about 400 genotyped donors in the Caucasian-associated cluster.

CDR1 is SGHDT and CDR2 is YYEEEE in the germline V gene. The CDR3 covers 15 residues. V dropped 4 bases and J dropped 0 bases, with 14 bases sitting between them. The primer mix had 60 Vbeta and 13 Jbeta primers. This table comes from immunoSEQ multiplex PCR, and its TCRdb copy is limited to in-frame clones, with some not included. This table holds 150,000 or so clones, around 68% found once. The sample was PBMCs. This receptor was taken from a man aged 25-45 years in good health and CMV-seronegative. V and J are TRBV5-6 and TRBJ2-7; TRBD2 is a possible D gene (6 bases). The CDR3 coding sequence is TGTGCCAGCAGCCCCGGGGCGGGAAGCTCCTACGAGCAGTACTTC. It codes for CASSPGAGSSYEQYF.